This T cell receptor (beta chain) was sequenced for a study of CD4 T cells in relation to SARS-CoV-2 and coronaviruses. Before the COVID-19 pandemic, during about 2011-2019, CD4+ T cells were taken from unexposed donors. The cells were cultured for around ten days before CD4+ T cells were isolated. Unexposed-donor CD4+ T cells were probed with SARS-CoV-2 S/N and four cold-coronavirus spikes, cells permitting. Cultures held two million PBMCs per well with around 10 IU/ml IL-2. In the case of this clone: What it recognizes is unknown.

Overall study results and limits: Each donor contributed either pre-pandemic or post-infection samples, not both.

The CDR3 totals 13 residues. Trimming stripped 4 bases from V and 2 bases from J, with 9 bases between. Germline assignment: CDR1 WSHSY and CDR2 SAAADI. The protocol was immunoSEQ multiplex PCR, while the TCRdb copy is restricted to in-frame clones and leaves out a portion. The sample carries about 21,000 clones, over 70% recorded once. This chain uses TRBV10-2 with TRBJ2-7, with no clear D. The source is a human donor in good health. The sequencing sample was made of CD4+ T cells from PBMCs, cultured in vitro. CDR3 nucleotide sequence: TGCGCCAGCAGTGCCGGTAAGACCTACGAGCAGTACTTC. Its protein product is CASSAGKTYEQYF.